A selection of T cell receptor beta chains follows, all from one sample in a study of cytomegalovirus exposure and HLA in healthy donors. Sequencing used immunoSEQ multiplex PCR; TCRdb keeps in-frame clones, though not all of them. The sample lists approximately 120,000 clones; 70% to 90% were seen once. The sample comprised PBMCs. The receptors were sampled from a woman between 18 and 29 years old in good health and CMV-seronegative. CDR3s include the opening cysteine and the closing phenylalanine or tryptophan. The D gene is left open where the match is weak. For some rows the clone size is stated as once, few or many, or as a class when expanded; others skip it.

- | - | TRBJ2-1 | TRBV21-1 | CARGWGDGEQFF | TGTGCCAGGGGCTGGGGGGACGGTGAGCAGTTCTTC
- | - | TRBJ2-5 | TRBV4-1 | CASSQESGVGTQYF | TGCGCCAGCAGCCAAGAATCAGGGGTTGGGACCCAGTACTTC
TRBD2 | once | TRBJ2-2 | TRBV7-2 | CASSRGVPNTGELFF | TGTGCCAGCAGCCGGGGGGTACCGAACACCGGGGAGCTGTTTTTT
TRBD1 | once | TRBJ2-3 | TRBV28 | CASSLTGDPDTQYF | TGTGCCAGCAGTTTAACAGGGGATCCAGATACGCAGTATTTT
- | - | TRBJ1-4 | TRBV7-9 | CASSLVADNNEKLFF | TGTGCCAGCAGCTTGGTGGCAGACAATAATGAAAAACTGTTTTTT
TRBD2 | - | TRBJ2-3 | TRBV7-7 | CASSLVEREVTDTQYF | TGTGCTAGCAGCTTAGTGGAGCGGGAGGTAACAGATACGCAGTATTTT
- | few | TRBJ2-5 | TRBV28 | CASSLGAIQETQYF | TGTGCCAGCAGCCTCGGAGCGATCCAGGAGACCCAGTACTTC
- | - | TRBJ1-3 | TRBV9 | CASSTRGVKDHSGNTIYF | TGTGCCAGCAGCACCCGCGGGGTGAAGGACCACTCTGGAAACACCATATATTTT
- | once | TRBJ2-1 | TRBV9 | CASSPRGVVRTYNEQFF | TGTGCCAGCAGCCCACGCGGCGTTGTTCGGACCTACAATGAGCAGTTCTTC
TRBD2 | - | TRBJ2-1 | TRBV2 | CASSGARGGREQFF | TGTGCCAGCAGTGGGGCGCGGGGGGGACGTGAGCAGTTCTTC
- | - | TRBJ1-3 | TRBV5-6 | CASSLGPTGSGNTIYF | TGTGCCAGCAGCCTTGGCCCCACAGGCTCTGGAAACACCATATATTTT
TRBD1 | once | TRBJ2-7 | TRBV28 | CASSLPLPGQGAWYEQYF | TGTGCCAGCAGTTTACCCCTTCCGGGACAGGGGGCGTGGTACGAGCAGTACTTC
- | - | TRBJ1-4 | TRBV21-1 | CASSTRQGAIEKLFF | TGTGCCAGCAGCACCAGACAGGGGGCAATTGAAAAACTGTTTTTT
TRBD2 | - | TRBJ2-5 | TRBV5-4 | CASSLGVAGGQETQYF | TGTGCCAGCAGCTTGGGAGTAGCGGGGGGGCAAGAGACCCAGTACTTC
- | - | TRBJ1-3 | TRBV6-1 | CASREQGTLSGNTIYF | TGTGCCAGCAGGGAACAGGGAACCCTCTCTGGAAACACCATATATTTT
TRBD2 | - | TRBJ2-4 | TRBV29-1 | CSGRGLAGNIQYF | TGCAGCGGGAGAGGACTAGCGGGAAACATTCAGTACTTC
- | - | TRBJ2-1 | TRBV27 | CASSPTRVTNEQFF | TGTGCCAGCAGCCCAACTAGGGTAACGAATGAGCAGTTCTTC
- | - | TRBJ1-1 | TRBV19 | CASTLQGTLNTEAFF | TGTGCCAGTACCCTACAGGGAACCTTGAACACTGAAGCTTTCTTT
- | - | TRBJ1-1 | TRBV6-6 | CASSSPIHGTEAFF | TGTGCCAGCAGCTCCCCTATTCACGGCACTGAAGCTTTCTTT
- | - | TRBJ2-1 | TRBV7-3 | CASSSPNGEGKNEQFF | TGTGCCAGCAGCTCACCCAATGGAGAAGGAAAAAATGAGCAGTTCTTC
TRBD1 | - | TRBJ2-1 | TRBV27 | CASIEGGTGENEQFF | TGTGCCAGCATCGAAGGAGGCACAGGGGAGAATGAGCAGTTCTTC
- | - | TRBJ2-1 | TRBV30 | CAWSGGRIGSEQFF | TGTGCCTGGAGTGGGGGCAGAATTGGTAGTGAGCAGTTCTTC
- | once | TRBJ2-7 | TRBV11-3 | CASSLGSPRGQYF | TGTGCCAGCAGCTTAGGGTCCCCCCGGGGGCAGTACTTC
TRBD2 | - | TRBJ2-5 | TRBV6-6 | CASSREVRTQYF | TGTGCCAGCAGTCGGGAGGTTCGGACCCAGTACTTC
- | - | TRBJ1-5 | TRBV7-9 | CASSTGQNQPQHF | TGTGCCAGCAGCACCGGACAGAATCAGCCCCAGCATTTT
- | - | TRBJ1-2 | TRBV5-1 | CASSPGQQSYGYTF | TGCGCCAGCAGCCCAGGACAGCAAAGCTATGGCTACACCTTC
TRBD1 | few | TRBJ1-4 | TRBV6-1 | CASSRDRDEKLFF | TGTGCCAGCAGTCGGGACAGGGATGAAAAACTGTTTTTT
TRBD1 | - | TRBJ2-2 | TRBV4-3 | CASSQGGTGAGELFF | TGCGCCAGCAGCCAAGGAGGGACAGGGGCCGGGGAGCTGTTTTTT
- | - | TRBJ2-7 | TRBV7-9 | CASRPGGDSYEQYF | TGTGCCAGCAGACCCGGCGGGGATTCCTACGAGCAGTACTTC
TRBD1 | - | TRBJ1-2 | TRBV10-2 | CASSERTGGGGYTF | TGCGCCAGCAGTGAAAGGACAGGGGGCGGTGGCTACACCTTC
- | - | TRBJ2-2 | TRBV5-1 | CASSLAQMNTGELFF | TGCGCCAGCAGCTTGGCACAGATGAACACCGGGGAGCTGTTTTTT
TRBD2 | - | TRBJ2-3 | TRBV5-4 | CASSLGASGNTDTQYF | TGTGCCAGCAGCTTGGGCGCTAGCGGGAATACAGATACGCAGTATTTT